This T cell receptor beta chain was documented in a study of T cell changes during pregnancy in multiple sclerosis. Some clones are missing from TCRdb's copy, which holds only in-frame ones; the method was immunoSEQ multiplex PCR. The data contain under 60,000 clones, roughly 90% of them singletons. The CDR3 is made up of 15 amino acids. Germline lookup yields CDR1 SEHNR and CDR2 FQNEAQ (reference sequence). Unmatched junction bases numbered 8, after V lost 5 bases and J lost 3 bases. The sequence derives from a female donor with multiple sclerosis, enrolled in a pregnancy study. The chain combines TRBV7-9 with TRBJ2-7, with 9 bases lining up with TRBD1. Sequenced material: CD4+ T cells from peripheral blood mononuclear cells, taken after pregnancy. The CDR3 sequence: CASSRPGQGHYEQYF. CDR3 nucleotides: TGTGCCAGCAGCCGTCCGGGACAGGGACACTACGAGCAGTACTTC.